The 9 T cell receptor beta chains listed next were all sequenced from one sample in a study of T cells in Graves' hyperthyroidism and ophthalmopathy. Amplified regions were TCR beta CDR3 sequences from RNA transcripts. Initially, a first-round RT-PCR of the TCR CDR3 employed the HTBI primer set. TCRdb called the multiplex PCR reads again in MiXCR, with one record for every CDR3 protein. The table shows roughly 350,000 distinct CDR3 sequences, with approximately 15% occurring only once. The sequencing sample was made of blood. All receptors come from a woman aged 25 to 39 with Graves' ophthalmopathy.

This clonotype was counted only a few times. The chain joins TRBV5-1 to TRBJ2-1; D is uncertain. V shed 4 bases and J shed 10 bases, with 12 bases lying between them. CDR1 and CDR2 (germline): SGHRS, YFSETQ. CDR3 length: 12 amino acids. For the CDR3, the DNA is TGCGCCAGCAGCGATAGATGGCCGGAGCAGTTCTTC. It encodes CASSDRWPEQFF.

This clonotype was observed many times. This chain joins TRBV18 and TRBJ1-1; the D gene is possibly TRBD1 (6 bases). Germline V CDR1 and CDR2: KGHSH, LQKENI. CDR3 length: 13 residues. The germline V and J ends were trimmed by 4 bases and 1 base, with 7 bases remaining between them. CDR3 sequence reads: CASSQGQNTEAFF. CDR3 nucleotides: TGTGCCAGCTCACAGGGACAGAACACTGAAGCTTTCTTT.

Many counts were recorded for this clonotype. This chain connects TRBV4-2 to TRBJ1-1; D may be TRBD1 (5 bases). There are 13 residues in the CDR3. The germline gives CDR1 LGHNA, CDR2 YNFKEQ. Trimming pared 0 bases from V and 8 bases from J, leaving 10 bases between. The CDR3 protein is CASSQDTQGEAFF. CDR3 sequence (DNA): TGTGCCAGCAGCCAAGATACGCAGGGAGAAGCTTTCTTT.

Ten or more counts support this clonotype. The V gene is TRBV12-3 or TRBV12-4, the J gene TRBJ2-1; 12 positions agree with TRBD2. The CDR3 contains 20 residues. V shed 2 bases and J 0 bases; nucleotides not matched to a gene: 11. Written as DNA, the CDR3 is TGTGCCAGCAGTTTATGGTCCCTAGCGGGGGGGACGAGCTCCTACAATGAGCAGTTCTTC. This gives the protein CASSLWSLAGGTSSYNEQFF.

This clonotype was counted many times. The chain employs TRBV18 and TRBJ2-5; TRBD2 matches at 13 bases. The V gene end was trimmed by 1 base and the J gene end by 2 bases; junction bases not matched to a gene: 16. Germline V CDR1 and CDR2: KGHSH, LQKENI. The length of the CDR3 is 21 residues. In DNA, the CDR3 is TGTGCCAGCTCACCACTACCGATACCCGGGACTAGCGGGACCTTACAAGAGACCCAGTACTTC. Translating gives CASSPLPIPGTSGTLQETQYF. Using reference TRBV18 and TRBJ2-5 for the parts outside the CDR3, the full variable domain is NAGVMQNPRHLVRRRGQEARLRCSPMKGHSHVYWYRQLPEEGLKFMVYLQKENIIDESGMPKERFSAEFPKEGPSILRIQQVVRGDSAAYFCASSPLPIPGTSGTLQETQYFGPGTRLLVL.

The gene calls are TRBV9 and TRBJ1-6, with D unresolved. Per germline, CDR1 SGDLS and CDR2 YYNGEE. V gave up 3 bases and J gave up 4 bases, with 14 bases separating them. This CDR3 comprises 16 residues. The CDR3 DNA sequence: TGTGCCAGCAGCGCCGGGCGAAAGGAGTATAATTCACCCCTCCACTTT. As protein: CASSAGRKEYNSPLHF.

This clonotype was seen repeatedly, ten times or more. The chain joins TRBV7-9 to TRBJ2-2; D is unresolved. The germline V gene encodes CDR1 SEHNR and CDR2 FQNEAQ (reference sequence). The CDR3 is 20 amino acids. V lost 5 bases, J lost 3 bases, and 28 bases lay in between. The CDR3: CASSRSASDGPPEDTGELFF. The CDR3 nucleotides are TGTGCCAGCAGCCGTTCGGCATCGGATGGCCCGCCCGAAGACACCGGGGAGCTGTTTTTT.

The genes are TRBV18 and TRBJ2-7; D might be TRBD2 (6 bases). Per the germline V gene, CDR1 is KGHSH and CDR2 is LQKENI. CDR3 size: 16 residues. V was shortened by 2 bases and J by 6 bases, with 20 bases between the two germline ends. In DNA form, the CDR3 reads TGTGCCAGCTCACCAGCCACAGTCGGCGGGGCGTTCGAGCAGTACTTC. This translates into CASSPATVGGAFEQYF.

V gene TRBV12-3 or TRBV12-4 combines with J gene TRBJ1-6; no firm D call. V was trimmed by 6 bases and J by 8 bases, leaving 17 bases between them. The CDR3 is made up of 15 amino acids. DNA for the CDR3: TGTGCCAGCAGCTCCGGACGAAGAGGGTATTCACCCCTCCACTTT. Translation gives CASSSGRRGYSPLHF.